This T cell receptor beta chain was recovered during a study of cytomegalovirus exposure and HLA in healthy donors. The CDR3 runs to 16 residues. V was pared by 3 bases and J by 0 bases, with 12 bases between. CDR1 is SEHNR, CDR2 FQNEAQ, per germline (reference sequence). 13 Jbeta primers and 60 Vbeta primers were used for the PCR. Profiled with immunoSEQ multiplex PCR; TCRdb holds only in-frame clones, not every one. The top ten clones hold roughly 15% of a sample with 86,000 or so clones, more than 75% of them seen once. This clonotype was sampled from a woman aged 40 to 50 in good health and CMV-seropositive. The chain has TRBV7-9 and TRBJ1-3; D may be TRBD1 (5 bases). The source material was PBMCs. This CDR3 reads CASSLGGVVSGNTIYF. In DNA, the CDR3 is TGTGCCAGCAGCTTGGGGGGAGTAGTCTCTGGAAACACCATATATTTT.